This TCR beta chain was captured in a study of blood T cell repertoires in COVID-19. Across the whole study: Collection of acute and convalescent COVID-19 samples took place in the United States, Italy and Spain.

This clone was found a few times. Authors' processing steps: Amplification of reference gene primers provided the estimated nucleated cell counts. The method was immunoSEQ multiplex PCR; TCRdb's version includes in-frame clones alone and lacks a portion of them. V and J calls plus clone size are reproduced from that table; the DNA served to infer D and trimming. The sample includes 100,000 to 150,000 clones, about 80% of them seen just once. CDR3 length: 15 residues. Germline CDR1 is SGHDN and CDR2 is FVKESK. Trimming took 3 bases from V and 2 from J, leaving 12 bases between them. The chain employs TRBV14 and TRBJ2-3; D might be TRBD2 (6 bases). This clonotype originated in a woman aged 50 to 60 with acute or convalescent COVID-19. Source material: peripheral blood. The CDR3 bases are TGTGCCAGCAGCCAGAGACGGGGACTCACAGATACGCAGTATTTT. This encodes CASSQRRGLTDTQYF.